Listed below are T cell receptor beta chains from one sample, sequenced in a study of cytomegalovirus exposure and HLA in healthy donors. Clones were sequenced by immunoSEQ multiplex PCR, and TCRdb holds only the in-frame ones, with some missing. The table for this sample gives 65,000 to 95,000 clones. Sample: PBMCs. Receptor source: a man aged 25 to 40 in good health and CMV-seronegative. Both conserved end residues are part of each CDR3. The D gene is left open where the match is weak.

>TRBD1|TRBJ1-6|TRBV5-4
TGTGCCAGCAGCTTGGGGGACAGGGCTTCACCCCTCCACTTT
CASSLGDRASPLHF
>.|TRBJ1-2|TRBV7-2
TGTGCCAGCAGCTTAGCGAGGGTCTATGGCTACACCTTC
CASSLARVYGYTF
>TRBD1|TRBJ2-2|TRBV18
TGTGCCAGCTCACCCAGAAGGGGGCACACCGGGGAGCTGTTTTTT
CASSPRRGHTGELFF
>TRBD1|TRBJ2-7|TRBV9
TGTGCCAGCAGCGCCCACCTTGGACAGGCTTACTCCTACGAGCAGTACTTC
CASSAHLGQAYSYEQYF
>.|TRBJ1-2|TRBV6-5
TGTGCCAGCAGCTGGAGGCAGACGGGAAGTCATGGCTACACCTTC
CASSWRQTGSHGYTF
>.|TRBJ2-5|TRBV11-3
TGTGCCAGCAGCTTAGTTCTTTTGGGAGGAGGGCAAGAGACCCAGTACTTC
CASSLVLLGGGQETQYF
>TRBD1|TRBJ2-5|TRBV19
TGTGCCAGTAATACGTTACAGGGGGCTCGGGAGACCCAGTACTTC
CASNTLQGARETQYF
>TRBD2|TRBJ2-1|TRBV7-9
TGTGCCAGCAGCTCACTAGCGGGGGGATCCAATGAGCAGTTCTTC
CASSSLAGGSNEQFF
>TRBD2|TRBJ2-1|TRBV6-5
TGTGCCAGCAGCCAAACTAGCGGGGGGTACAATGAGCAGTTCTTC
CASSQTSGGYNEQFF
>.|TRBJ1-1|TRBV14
TGTGCCAGCAGCCAAGGGAGGGCTGAAGCTTTCTTT
CASSQGRAEAFF
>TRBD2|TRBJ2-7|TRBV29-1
TGCAGCGTAGCTGGGACTAGCGGGAGGCACGAGCAGTACTTC
CSVAGTSGRHEQYF
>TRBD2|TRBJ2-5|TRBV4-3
TGCGCGCCTAGCGGGAGGGCGGTTAATCTTTACCAAGAGACCCAGTACTTC
CAPSGRAVNLYQETQYF
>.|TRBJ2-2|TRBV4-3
TGCGCCAGCAGCCAACTAACAGCGGACACCGGGGAGCTGTTTTTT
CASSQLTADTGELFF
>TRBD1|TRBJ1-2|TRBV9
TGTGCCAGCAGCACCGCAGGGGGCCATGGCTACACCTTC
CASSTAGGHGYTF